The clone carrying this T cell receptor beta chain was picked up many times. Antigen specificity is unknown. It was RNA transcripts that yielded the amplified TCR beta CDR3 regions. A set of HTBI primers served as the primers for a first-round RT-PCR of the TCR CDR3. Using its own MiXCR run on the multiplex PCR reads, TCRdb lists one record per CDR3 protein. This sample has 550,000 to 700,000 distinct CDR3 sequences; 46% occur once, and the top ten carry 15% to 20%. This specimen belongs to a study of T cells in Graves' hyperthyroidism and ophthalmopathy. Study-wide results and limits: In the blood, most expanded thyroid clonotypes above 0.001 appeared as well. Stable hyperthyroidism was told apart from ophthalmopathy by a model built on 13 V-J features.

The germline V and J ends were trimmed by 5 bases and 1 base, with 11 bases remaining between them. The CDR3 sequence is 14 residues long. Germline lookup yields CDR1 SGHAT and CDR2 FQNNGV. This clonotype originated in an adult woman with Graves' disease, either hyperthyroidism or ophthalmopathy (not recorded which). The chain combines TRBV11-2 with TRBJ2-5; D is possibly TRBD2 (6 bases). The sequenced material came from peripheral blood or thyroid tissue (not recorded which). The CDR3, as DNA: TGTGCCAGCAGCCCGGGGACTTCCCAAGAGACCCAGTACTTC. This gives the protein CASSPGTSQETQYF.